This T cell receptor beta chain was documented in a study of blood T cell repertoires in COVID-19. Study context: Sites across the United States, Italy and Spain contributed samples from acute and convalescent COVID-19. T cells, B-cell-depleted T cells, or PBMCs supplied cDNA or gDNA.

Deletions cut 6 bases from V and 0 bases from J, with 15 bases between. The CDR3 totals 15 residues. Germline-derived CDR1 and CDR2 are LGHNA and YSLEER. In the source study's methods: Amplification from reference gene primers served as the basis for estimated nucleated cell counts. The protocol was immunoSEQ multiplex PCR, while the TCRdb copy is restricted to in-frame clones and leaves out a portion. The V and J calls and clone size were taken over from that table, and D and trimming were inferred from the DNA. The sample shows under 80,000 clones, about nine tenths of them seen only once. The clonotype was recovered from a human donor in a cohort sampled during active COVID-19. The sample taken for sequencing was peripheral blood. The chain joins TRBV4-3 to TRBJ2-7; D may be TRBD1 (6 bases). This CDR3 is CASRLSAQGSYEQYF. For the CDR3, the DNA is TGCGCCAGCAGACTATCCGCACAGGGCTCCTACGAGCAGTACTTC.